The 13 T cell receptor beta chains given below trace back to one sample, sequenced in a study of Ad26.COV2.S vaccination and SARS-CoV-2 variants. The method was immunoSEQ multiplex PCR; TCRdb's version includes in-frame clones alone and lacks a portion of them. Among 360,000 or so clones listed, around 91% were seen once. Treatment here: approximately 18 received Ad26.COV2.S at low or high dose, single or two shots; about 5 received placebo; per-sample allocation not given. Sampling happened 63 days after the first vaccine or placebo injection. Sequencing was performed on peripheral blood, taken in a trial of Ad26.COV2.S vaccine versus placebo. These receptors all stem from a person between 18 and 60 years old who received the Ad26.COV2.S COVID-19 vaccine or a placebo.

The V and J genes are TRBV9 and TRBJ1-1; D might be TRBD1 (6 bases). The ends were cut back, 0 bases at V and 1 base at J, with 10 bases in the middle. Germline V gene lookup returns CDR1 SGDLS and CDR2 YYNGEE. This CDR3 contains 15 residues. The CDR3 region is CASSVGLDRNTEAFF. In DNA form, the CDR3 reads TGTGCCAGCAGCGTAGGTTTGGACAGGAACACTGAAGCTTTCTTT.

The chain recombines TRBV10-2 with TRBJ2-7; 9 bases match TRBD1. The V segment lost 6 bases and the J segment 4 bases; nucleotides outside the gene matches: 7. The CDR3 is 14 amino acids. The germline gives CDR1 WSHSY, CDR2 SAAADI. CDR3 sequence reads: CASRVTGGYYEQYF. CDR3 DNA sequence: TGCGCCAGCAGGGTTACAGGGGGCTATTACGAGCAGTACTTC.

Written as DNA, the CDR3 is TGCAGCGTCTCTAGTGGGGAGACCCAGTACTTC. This translates into CSVSSGETQYF. The rearrangement links TRBV29-1 to TRBJ2-5; D uncertain. Germline V CDR1 and CDR2: SQVTM, ANQGSEA. Trimming took off 6 bases at V and 5 bases at J, with 10 bases between the two ends. CDR3 length: 11 residues.

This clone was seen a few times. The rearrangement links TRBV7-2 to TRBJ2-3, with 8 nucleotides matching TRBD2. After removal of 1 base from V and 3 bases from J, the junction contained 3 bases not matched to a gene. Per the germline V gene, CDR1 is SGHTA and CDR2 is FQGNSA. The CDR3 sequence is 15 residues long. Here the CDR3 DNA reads TGTGCCAGCAGCTTAGGTAGCGGGATAACAGATACGCAGTATTTT. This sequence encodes CASSLGSGITDTQYF.

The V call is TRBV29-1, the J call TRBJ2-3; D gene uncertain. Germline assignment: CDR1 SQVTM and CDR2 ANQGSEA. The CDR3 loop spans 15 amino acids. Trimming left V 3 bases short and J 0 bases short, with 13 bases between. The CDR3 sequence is CSVELWPGSTDTQYF. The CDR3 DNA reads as TGCAGCGTTGAGTTGTGGCCCGGAAGCACAGATACGCAGTATTTT.

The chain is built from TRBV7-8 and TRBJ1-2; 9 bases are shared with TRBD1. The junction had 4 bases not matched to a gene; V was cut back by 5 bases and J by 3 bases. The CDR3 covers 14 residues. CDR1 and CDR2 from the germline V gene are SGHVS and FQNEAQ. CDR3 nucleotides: TGTGCCAGCAGCCTCCGGGACAGGGACTATGGCTACACCTTC. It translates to CASSLRDRDYGYTF. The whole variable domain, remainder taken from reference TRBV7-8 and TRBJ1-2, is GAGVSQSPRYKVAKRGQDVALRCDPISGHVSLFWYQQALGQGPEFLTYFQNEAQLDKSGLPSDRFFAERPEGSVSTLKIQRTQQEDSAVYLCASSLRDRDYGYTFGSGTRLTVV.

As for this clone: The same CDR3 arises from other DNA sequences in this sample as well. CDR3 in DNA: TGTGCCAGCAGCGTAGGCGGGAGCGGCTACGAGCAGTACTTC. Translation gives CASSVGGSGYEQYF. The chain joins TRBV9 to TRBJ2-7, with 7 bases lining up with TRBD2. CDR1 is SGDLS and CDR2 is YYNGEE in the germline V gene. The ends lost 0 bases at V and 3 bases at J; junction bases unmatched: 3. There are 14 residues in the CDR3.

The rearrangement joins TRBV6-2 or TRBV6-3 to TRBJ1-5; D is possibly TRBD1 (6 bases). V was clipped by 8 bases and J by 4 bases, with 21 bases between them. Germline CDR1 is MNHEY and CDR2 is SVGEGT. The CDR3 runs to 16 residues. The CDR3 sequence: CASCPNAGQFNQPQHF. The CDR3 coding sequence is TGTGCCAGCTGCCCCAATGCGGGACAATTTAATCAGCCCCAGCATTTT.

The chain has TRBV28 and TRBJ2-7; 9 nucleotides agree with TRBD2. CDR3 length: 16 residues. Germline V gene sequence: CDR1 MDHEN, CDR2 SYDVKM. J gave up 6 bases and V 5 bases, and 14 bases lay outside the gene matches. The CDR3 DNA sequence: TGTGCCAGCAGTACAATAGCGGGAGCGAGGTCAGGCGAGCAGTACTTC. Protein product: CASSTIAGARSGEQYF.

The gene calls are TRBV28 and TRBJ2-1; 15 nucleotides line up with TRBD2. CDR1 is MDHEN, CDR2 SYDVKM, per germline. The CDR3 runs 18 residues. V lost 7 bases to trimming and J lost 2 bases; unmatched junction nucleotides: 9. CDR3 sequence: CASTSGTSGRHAYNEQFF. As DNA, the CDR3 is TGTGCCAGCACCTCCGGGACTAGCGGGAGGCATGCCTACAATGAGCAGTTCTTC.

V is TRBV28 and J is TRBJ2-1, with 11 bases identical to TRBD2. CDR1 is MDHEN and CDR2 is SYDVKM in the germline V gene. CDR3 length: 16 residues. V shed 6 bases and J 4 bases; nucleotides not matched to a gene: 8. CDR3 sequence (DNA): TGTGCCAGCAGCCCCTCGGGACTAGCGGATTACAATGAGCAGTTCTTC. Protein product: CASSPSGLADYNEQFF.

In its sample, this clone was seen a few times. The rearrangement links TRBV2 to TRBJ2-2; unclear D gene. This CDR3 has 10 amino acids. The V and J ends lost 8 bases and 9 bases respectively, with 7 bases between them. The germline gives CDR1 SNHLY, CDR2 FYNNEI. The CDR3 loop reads CASGQWELFF. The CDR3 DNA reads TGTGCCAGCGGGCAGTGGGAGCTGTTTTTT.

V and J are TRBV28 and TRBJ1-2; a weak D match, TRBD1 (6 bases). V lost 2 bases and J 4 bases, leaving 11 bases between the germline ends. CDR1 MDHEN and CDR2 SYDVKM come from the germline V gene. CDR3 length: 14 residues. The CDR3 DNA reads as TGTGCCAGCAGTTTAATACAGGGAAGCTATGGCTACACCTTC. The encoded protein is CASSLIQGSYGYTF.